The clone carrying this T cell receptor (beta chain) is a singleton in its sample. The antigen is unknown. The sample is drawn from a study of shared clonotypes between healthy human individuals. CDR1 is MGHRA and CDR2 is YSYEKL in the germline V gene. There are 14 residues in the CDR3. J lost 3 bases, V lost 3 bases, and 5 bases had no gene match. Profiled with immunoSEQ multiplex PCR; TCRdb holds only in-frame clones, not every one. The sample has approximately 1.5 million clones, roughly 98.5% seen once. Points from the study as a whole: Clonotypes shared by all four sorted-subset donors had higher generation probabilities than non-shared clonotypes.

This TCR was sampled from a man aged 25 to 45 in good health. The chain links TRBV4-1 to TRBJ2-7, with 7 bases that match TRBD2. The sequenced sample was naive CD4+ T cells sorted from blood. Regarding subset: CD45RA+ positively selected. The CDR3 region has the DNA TGCGCCAGCAGCCAGGCCGGACTAGACTACGAGCAGTACTTC. Protein sequence: CASSQAGLDYEQYF.